This passage covers 10 T cell receptor beta chains from one sample sequenced in a study of cytotoxic CD8 clonotypes in ibrutinib-treated CLL. The table came from immunoSEQ multiplex PCR; TCRdb's copy has only in-frame clones and leaves some out. The table shows about 300,000 clones, with roughly 70% occurring only once. The starting material was PBMCs, obtained after 36 months of ibrutinib treatment. These receptors all come from a human donor with chronic lymphocytic leukemia.

This chain links TRBV4-2 with TRBJ2-2; perhaps TRBD2 as D (6 bases). Germline CDR1 is LGHNA and CDR2 is YNFKEQ. V lost 4 bases and J 4 bases, leaving 16 bases between the germline ends. CDR3 length equals 16 residues. The CDR3 DNA follows: TGTGCCAGCAGCCTAGGTCTGGGACTCGCCACCGGGGAGCTGTTTTTT. It encodes CASSLGLGLATGELFF.

This rearrangement joins TRBV10-2 to TRBJ2-7; D perhaps matches TRBD1 (5 bases). The CDR3 loop spans 12 amino acids. Trimming took 7 bases from V and 0 from J, leaving 7 bases between them. Germline V gene sequence: CDR1 WSHSY, CDR2 SAAADI. The DNA of the CDR3 is TGCGCCAGCAAGCAGGGCTCCTACGAGCAGTACTTC. Translation: CASKQGSYEQYF.

This clone appeared a single time. V gene TRBV5-1 combines with J gene TRBJ1-1, with TRBD1 as a possible D gene (6 bases). Germline lookup yields CDR1 SGHRS and CDR2 YFSETQ. This CDR3 is built from 16 residues. V was cut by 4 bases and J by 0 bases, with 16 bases left in between. Written as DNA, the CDR3 is TGCGCCAGCAGCCGTTTGCGTGGGGGCTTGAACACTGAAGCTTTCTTT. Protein product: CASSRLRGGLNTEAFF.

This clone was detected a few times. This rearrangement joins TRBV7-9 to TRBJ2-3, with TRBD1 as a possible D gene (6 bases). CDR3 length: 17 amino acids. V was clipped by 5 bases and J by 0 bases, with 18 bases between them. Germline V CDR1 and CDR2: SEHNR, FQNEAQ (reference sequence). This CDR3 is CASSPWTALVSTDTQYF. The CDR3 DNA reads TGTGCCAGCAGCCCCTGGACAGCGCTGGTGAGCACAGATACGCAGTATTTT.

The J gene is TRBJ2-6, the V gene TRBV6-6; D is undetermined. Per germline, CDR1 MNHNY and CDR2 SVGAGI (reference sequence). Trimming took 3 bases from V and 0 from J, leaving 6 bases between them. This CDR3 is 15 amino acids long. The CDR3 nucleotides read TGTGCCAGCAGTTATACGGACTCTGGGGCCAACGTCCTGACTTTC. It is translated as CASSYTDSGANVLTF.

The J gene is TRBJ2-1, the V gene TRBV6-5; TRBD2 matches 7 bases. The V segment lost 5 bases and the J segment 7 bases; nucleotides outside the gene matches: 2. Germline V CDR1 and CDR2: MNHEY, SVGAGI. This CDR3 is 12 amino acids long. The DNA of the CDR3 is TGTGCCAGCAGTCGGACTAGAAATGAGCAGTTCTTC. As protein: CASSRTRNEQFF.

The CDR3 sequence: CASSQGATPLGLYEQYF. In DNA form, the CDR3 reads TGTGCCAGCAGCCAAGGGGCAACTCCTCTCGGGCTCTACGAGCAGTACTTC. V usage is TRBV7-8 and J usage is TRBJ2-7, with D possibly matching TRBD1 (5 bases). Germline loops: CDR1 SGHVS, CDR2 FQNEAQ. The CDR3 runs to 17 residues. Trimming took off 5 bases at V and 3 bases at J, with 23 bases between the two ends.

This chain uses TRBV7-8 with TRBJ1-5, with a weak D call TRBD1 (6 bases). Germline assignment: CDR1 SGHVS and CDR2 FQNEAQ. CDR3 length equals 14 residues. The V end lost 1 base, the J end lost 6 bases, and 10 bases lay between the germline ends. CDR3 in DNA: TGTGCCAGCAGCTTAGGTGGGGGCTTTCAGCCCCAGCATTTT. Its protein product is CASSLGGGFQPQHF.

Here the CDR3 DNA reads TGTGCCAGCAGTGCCCGATCAGGGGACACTGAAGCTTTCTTT. Translated: CASSARSGDTEAFF. This chain joins TRBV2 and TRBJ1-1, with TRBD1 as a possible D gene (6 bases). Trimming stripped 4 bases from V and 3 bases from J, with 12 bases between. CDR3 size: 14 residues. Germline CDR1 SNHLY, CDR2 FYNNEI.

The chain recombines TRBV4-1 with TRBJ1-2; D gene unclear. This CDR3 has 13 residues. Per germline, CDR1 MGHRA and CDR2 YSYEKL. Trimming took off 3 bases at V and 3 bases at J, with 8 bases between the two ends. CDR3 nucleotides: TGCGCCAGCAGCCATCGAACTTACTATGGCTACACCTTC. This gives the protein CASSHRTYYGYTF.